This T cell receptor (beta chain) was found in a study of blood T cell repertoires in COVID-19. Across the whole study: Acute and convalescent COVID-19 samples came from the United States, Italy and Spain.

Only in-frame clones appear in the TCRdb table, and some are missing; sequencing was by immunoSEQ multiplex PCR. The sample gives approximately 260,000 clones, approximately 85% of which show up once; approximately 10% is in the top ten. This CDR3 region has 15 residues. Germline CDR1 MGHRA, CDR2 YSYEKL. V was trimmed by 6 bases and J by 0 bases, leaving 11 bases between them. The rearrangement uses TRBV4-1 and TRBJ1-4, with D perhaps TRBD1 (6 bases). This clonotype originated in a woman aged 70-85 years with acute or convalescent COVID-19. The sequencing input was peripheral blood. The CDR3 protein is CASSLRGSTNEKLFF. DNA for the CDR3: TGCGCCAGCAGTCTTAGGGGGTCAACTAATGAAAAACTGTTTTTT.